The 31 T cell receptor beta chains below come from one sample, sequenced in a study of response to subunit inactivated influenza vaccine. TCRdb called the RT-PCR reads again in MiXCR, with one record for every CDR3 protein. The table shows roughly 500,000 distinct CDR3 sequences, with more than 15% occurring only once. The source was CD4+ T cells sorted from PBMCs, collected less than 30 months after vaccination. The receptors stem from a man aged 50-75 years who received an inactivated influenza vaccine.

This clonotype was observed a handful of times. The chain joins TRBV10-3 to TRBJ2-5; TRBD1 aligns across 9 bases. Germline V lookup: CDR1 ENHRY, CDR2 SYGVKD. The CDR3 covers 15 residues. Germline trimming cut 0 bases from V and 4 bases from J; bases unmatched to any gene: 3. CDR3 residues: CAISESGTGRETQYF. The CDR3 nucleotides are TGTGCCATCAGTGAGTCCGGGACAGGGAGAGAGACCCAGTACTTC.

A few counts support this clonotype. V and J are TRBV28 and TRBJ1-5; D is perhaps TRBD1 (6 bases). The germline V gene encodes CDR1 MDHEN and CDR2 SYDVKM. There are 14 residues in the CDR3. Trimming shortened V by 6 bases and J by 5 bases, and 14 bases separated the two germline ends. This CDR3 is CASRLQGPHQPQHF. CDR3 coding DNA: TGTGCCAGCAGATTACAGGGCCCCCATCAGCCCCAGCATTTT. Looking up the rest from reference TRBV28 and TRBJ1-5 gives the full variable domain: DVKVTQSSRYLVKRTGEKVFLECVQDMDHENMFWYRQDPGLGLRLIYFSYDVKMKEKGDIPEGYSVSREKKERFSLILESASTNQTSMYLCASRLQGPHQPQHFGDGTRLSIL.

Only a few counts were recorded for this clonotype. The V and J genes are TRBV20-1 and TRBJ2-7; D may be TRBD2 (6 bases). Per the germline V gene, CDR1 is DFQATT and CDR2 is SNEGSKA (reference sequence). The CDR3 runs 15 residues. The V and J ends lost 1 base and 0 bases respectively, with 13 bases between them. The CDR3 region has the DNA TGCAGTGCTAGAGGTGCAAGCGGGTACTCCTACGAGCAGTACTTC. This encodes CSARGASGYSYEQYF.

In nucleotides, the CDR3 is TGTGCCAGCAGCCAAGCACGATCTGAAGCTTTCTTT. This gives the protein CASSQARSEAFF. The chain links TRBV3-1 to TRBJ1-1; D is unresolved. The V end lost 1 base, the J end lost 6 bases, and 6 bases lay between the germline ends. CDR1 is LGHDT and CDR2 is YNNKEL in the germline V gene (reference sequence). There are 12 residues in the CDR3. Using reference TRBV3-1 and TRBJ1-1 for the parts outside the CDR3, the full variable domain is DTAVSQTPKYLVTQMGNDKSIKCEQNLGHDTMYWYKQDSKKFLKIMFSYNNKELIINETVPNRFSPKSPDKAHLNLHINSLELGDSAVYFCASSQARSEAFFGQGTRLTVV.

CDR3 region: CSVGGFSYNEQFF. The CDR3 nucleotides are TGCAGCGTTGGGGGCTTCTCCTACAATGAGCAGTTCTTC. This chain connects TRBV29-1 to TRBJ2-1; perhaps TRBD1 as D (5 bases). Per germline, CDR1 SQVTM and CDR2 ANQGSEA. Trimming took off 4 bases at V and 0 bases at J, with 7 bases between the two ends. This CDR3 spans 13 amino acids.

This sequence joins TRBV7-2 and TRBJ1-3; D is undetermined. This CDR3 has 14 residues. Trimming pared 2 bases from V and 7 bases from J, leaving 12 bases between. Germline V gives CDR1 SGHTA, CDR2 FQGNSA. For the CDR3, the DNA is TGTGCCAGCAGCTTACCTAGAGTGGGCAACACCATATATTTT. Amino acids: CASSLPRVGNTIYF. The full variable domain, in which reference TRBV7-2 and TRBJ1-3 provide the parts outside the CDR3, is GAGVSQSPSNKVTEKGKDVELRCDPISGHTALYWYRQSLGQGLEFLIYFQGNSAPDKSGLPSDRFSAERTGGSVSTLTIQRTQQEDSAVYLCASSLPRVGNTIYFGEGSWLTVV.

The V call is TRBV11-2, the J call TRBJ2-5, with 9 bases that match TRBD1. V dropped 1 base and J dropped 2; count of bases not matched to a gene: 14. Germline V gene data show CDR1 as SGHAT and CDR2 as FQNNGV. This CDR3 spans 19 amino acids. The CDR3 DNA sequence: TGTGCCAGCAGCTTAGGCCGAGGAACAGGGGGCGTTCGGCAAGAGACCCAGTACTTC. It specifies CASSLGRGTGGVRQETQYF.

This rearrangement joins TRBV20-1 to TRBJ2-7, with 10 bases that match TRBD1. With 5 bases clipped from V and 3 bases from J, the junction kept 7 bases outside the gene matches. Germline CDR1 is DFQATT and CDR2 is SNEGSKA (reference sequence). The CDR3 sequence is 14 residues long. CDR3 loop: CSASRTGGIYEQYF. In DNA form, the CDR3 reads TGCAGTGCTTCACGGACAGGGGGTATCTACGAGCAGTACTTC.

The rearrangement joins TRBV12-3 or TRBV12-4 to TRBJ2-5, with TRBD2 matching 9 bases. Losses at the gene ends were 7 bases for V and 5 bases for J; bases not matched to a gene: 8. CDR3 size: 14 residues. The CDR3 reads CASTRTSVGETQYF. CDR3 bases: TGTGCCAGCACCCGGACTAGCGTCGGGGAGACCCAGTACTTC.

The chain couples TRBV12-3 or TRBV12-4 to TRBJ1-6; the D gene is possibly TRBD1 (5 bases). The CDR3 has 15 amino acids. V lost 5 bases, J lost 7 bases, and 15 bases lay in between. This chain's CDR3 is CASSARGERNSPLHF. In nucleotides, the CDR3 is TGTGCCAGCAGTGCCCGGGGCGAGAGGAATTCACCCCTCCACTTT.

This clonotype was seen many times. The V call is TRBV11-3, the J call TRBJ2-1; TRBD1 matches 9 bases. Germline V gene data show CDR1 as SGHNT and CDR2 as YENEEA. Germline trimming cut 6 bases from V and 3 bases from J; bases unmatched to any gene: 6. CDR3 length: 15 residues. The CDR3 region is CASSQGQGIYNEQFF. The DNA of the CDR3 is TGTGCCAGCAGTCAAGGACAGGGGATCTACAATGAGCAGTTCTTC.

The rearrangement uses TRBV4-3 and TRBJ1-1; D remains unclear. CDR1 and CDR2 (germline): LGHNA, YSLEER. V lost 3 bases and J lost 1, with 6 bases in between. The CDR3 covers 13 residues. The CDR3: CASSQGWNTEAFF. As DNA, the CDR3 is TGCGCCAGCAGCCAGGGTTGGAACACTGAAGCTTTCTTT.

The chain couples TRBV29-1 to TRBJ2-1; 7 nucleotides match TRBD2. V dropped 7 bases and J dropped 9; count of bases not matched to a gene: 12. In germline, CDR1 is SQVTM, CDR2 ANQGSEA. This CDR3 region has 13 residues. The CDR3, as DNA: TGCAGCGGAACTGGACTAGATTGGAGTGAGCAGTTCTTC. Its protein is CSGTGLDWSEQFF.

There are a few counts of this clonotype. V and J are TRBV28 and TRBJ2-2; unclear D gene. The V end was cut by 3 bases, the J end by 1 base, with 6 bases between. The CDR3 runs 14 residues. The germline V gene has CDR1 MDHEN and CDR2 SYDVKM. CDR3 coding DNA: TGTGCCAGCAGTTTGCCGGGGAACACCGGGGAGCTGTTTTTT. This codes for CASSLPGNTGELFF.

This clonotype was seen more than once but under ten times. The rearrangement links TRBV12-3 or TRBV12-4 to TRBJ2-2, with TRBD2 identical over 11 bases. This CDR3 is built from 15 residues. The J segment lost 5 bases and the V segment lost 6 bases, leaving 5 bases of the junction unmatched. The chain's CDR3 is CASRIAGGRTGELFF. CDR3 coding DNA: TGTGCCAGCAGAATAGCGGGGGGGCGTACCGGGGAGCTGTTTTTT.

This clonotype was recorded many times. The chain has TRBV5-1 and TRBJ1-6; a weak D match, TRBD1 (6 bases). The CDR3 has 14 residues. Trimming removed 0 bases from V and 8 bases from J, with 9 bases in between. CDR1 is SGHRS, CDR2 YFSETQ, per germline. CDR3 in DNA: TGCGCCAGCAGCTTGGACAGGGCTCATTCACCCCTCCACTTT. Translating it yields CASSLDRAHSPLHF.

The chain uses TRBV7-2 and TRBJ1-4; the D is unclear. The CDR3 is 14 residues long. Trimming took 3 bases from V and 8 from J, leaving 13 bases between them. The V gene's germline CDR1 is SGHTA and CDR2 FQGNSA. CDR3 nucleotide sequence: TGTGCCAGCAGCTTTGGCAGCCGCTCCGAAAAACTGTTTTTT. As protein: CASSFGSRSEKLFF.

In its sample, this clonotype was seen a few times. The V and J genes are TRBV15 and TRBJ2-1, with TRBD2 matching 13 bases. The V and J ends lost 1 base and 6 bases, in that order; junction bases with no gene match: 3. The CDR3 extends over 16 amino acids. Germline CDR1 reads LNHNV; CDR2 reads YYDKDF (reference sequence). This chain's CDR3 is CATSRVRTSGSNEQFF. CDR3 in DNA: TGTGCCACCAGCAGAGTAAGGACTAGCGGGAGCAATGAGCAGTTCTTC.

In this sample, this clonotype turned up many times. CDR3 region: CASSQDPTGSYNEQFF. CDR3 in DNA: TGCGCCAGCAGCCAAGATCCCACAGGGTCCTACAATGAGCAGTTCTTC. The chain employs TRBV4-1 and TRBJ2-1; the D gene is possibly TRBD1 (6 bases). This CDR3 spans 16 amino acids. V lost 0 bases, J lost 1 base, and 10 bases lay in between. Germline CDR1 MGHRA, CDR2 YSYEKL.

The chain uses TRBV7-2 and TRBJ2-3; D is tentatively TRBD1 or TRBD2 (6 bases each). V lost 0 bases, J lost 8 bases, and 12 bases lay in between. This CDR3 comprises 14 residues. CDR1 is SGHTA and CDR2 is FQGNSA in the germline V gene. This CDR3 reads CASSLARGAGTQYF. The CDR3 region has the DNA TGTGCCAGCAGCTTAGCGAGGGGGGCCGGTACGCAGTATTTT.

This clonotype was detected only a few times. This rearrangement joins TRBV10-3 to TRBJ2-7; D uncertain. The germline V and J ends were trimmed by 10 bases and 1 base, with 11 bases remaining between them. Germline V lookup: CDR1 ENHRY, CDR2 SYGVKD. CDR3 length: 12 amino acids. CDR3 bases: TGTGCCACCTGGAGCAATTCCTACGAGCAGTACTTC. It encodes CATWSNSYEQYF.

The chain recombines TRBV5-1 with TRBJ2-1; unclear D gene. Between the trimmed V and J ends, which lost 2 bases and 7 bases, there was a span of 10 bases. Germline V gene sequence: CDR1 SGHRS, CDR2 YFSETQ. The CDR3 is made up of 13 amino acids. CDR3 bases: TGCGCCAGCAGCTTTGGCCCTAGGAATGAGCAGTTCTTC. Translated: CASSFGPRNEQFF.

The chain has TRBV12-3 or TRBV12-4 and TRBJ2-3; possible D gene TRBD2, 5 bases. Trimming pared 3 bases from V and 5 bases from J, leaving 9 bases between. CDR3 length: 13 amino acids. The CDR3 DNA follows: TGTGCCAGCAGTTTTCGGGGAAGAGATACGCAGTATTTT. It specifies CASSFRGRDTQYF.

The gene calls are TRBV7-9 and TRBJ2-3; 9 nucleotides match TRBD1. J lost 2 bases, V lost 5 bases, and 8 bases had no gene match. Germline V gene lookup returns CDR1 SEHNR and CDR2 FQNEAQ (reference sequence). The CDR3 sequence is 16 residues long. Here the CDR3 DNA reads TGTGCCAGCAGCATCGGACAGGGGTCTTACACAGATACGCAGTATTTT. Protein: CASSIGQGSYTDTQYF. The full variable domain, completed using reference TRBV7-9 and TRBJ2-3, is DTGVSQNPRHKITKRGQNVTFRCDPISEHNRLYWYRQTLGQGPEFLTYFQNEAQLEKSRLLSDRFSAERPKGSFSTLEIQRTEQGDSAMYLCASSIGQGSYTDTQYFGPGTRLTVL.

The J gene is TRBJ1-1, the V gene TRBV5-5; 7 nucleotides align to TRBD1. This CDR3 spans 15 amino acids. The V segment lost 3 bases and the J segment 1 base; nucleotides outside the gene matches: 6. Germline-derived CDR1 and CDR2 are SGHKS and YYEKEE (reference sequence). CDR3 region: CASSWLGQTNTEAFF. The CDR3 nucleotides are TGTGCCAGCAGCTGGCTGGGACAGACGAACACTGAAGCTTTCTTT.

This clonotype was counted a few times. V gene TRBV9 combines with J gene TRBJ2-5, with no clear D. This CDR3 contains 16 residues. Trimming pared 3 bases from V and 5 bases from J, leaving 20 bases between. The germline CDR1 and CDR2 sequences are SGDLS and YYNGEE. This CDR3 is CASSAQPGNRMETQYF. CDR3 DNA: TGTGCCAGCAGCGCTCAACCCGGAAATCGGATGGAGACCCAGTACTTC.

This sequence joins TRBV18 and TRBJ2-1; tentative D call: TRBD2 (6 bases). The CDR3 has 16 amino acids. Germline loops: CDR1 KGHSH, CDR2 LQKENI. V lost 0 bases to trimming and J lost 8 bases, with 17 bases between them. This chain's CDR3 is CASSPPGLANFYEQFF. CDR3 DNA: TGTGCCAGCTCACCACCCGGGCTAGCGAACTTCTATGAGCAGTTCTTC.

The V and J genes are TRBV10-3 and TRBJ2-7, with 10 bases matching TRBD2. Per the germline V gene, CDR1 is ENHRY and CDR2 is SYGVKD. The V segment lost 3 bases and the J segment 2 bases; nucleotides outside the gene matches: 4. There are 15 residues in the CDR3. The CDR3 sequence is CAISDSSGSTYEQYF. The DNA for the CDR3 is TGTGCCATCAGTGATTCTAGCGGGAGCACCTACGAGCAGTACTTC.

This clonotype was picked up a small number of times. V usage is TRBV7-9 and J usage is TRBJ2-7, with 9 bases matching TRBD2. The CDR3 spans 15 residues. The ends lost 8 bases at V and 3 bases at J; junction bases unmatched: 11. Germline V gene sequence: CDR1 SEHNR, CDR2 FQNEAQ (reference sequence). As DNA, the CDR3 is TGTGCCAGCGCCAAAAGGACTAGCGACCTCTACGAGCAGTACTTC. This encodes CASAKRTSDLYEQYF.

J is TRBJ2-3 and V is TRBV7-9; the D gene could be TRBD1 or TRBD2 (6 bases each). CDR1 SEHNR and CDR2 FQNEAQ come from the germline V gene (reference sequence). V lost 7 bases to trimming and J lost 9 bases, with 11 bases between them. The length of the CDR3 is 11 residues. The CDR3 reads CASTIGGTQYF. CDR3 DNA sequence: TGTGCCAGCACGATAGGGGGGACGCAGTATTTT.

This clonotype came up many times. V gene TRBV20-1 combines with J gene TRBJ2-3; no clear D gene. The V end was cut by 0 bases, the J end by 2 bases, with 6 bases between. Germline lookup yields CDR1 DFQATT and CDR2 SNEGSKA (reference sequence). The CDR3 is 13 residues long. For the CDR3, the DNA is TGCAGTGCTAGAGATTCGACCACAGATACGCAGTATTTT. Amino acid sequence: CSARDSTTDTQYF.